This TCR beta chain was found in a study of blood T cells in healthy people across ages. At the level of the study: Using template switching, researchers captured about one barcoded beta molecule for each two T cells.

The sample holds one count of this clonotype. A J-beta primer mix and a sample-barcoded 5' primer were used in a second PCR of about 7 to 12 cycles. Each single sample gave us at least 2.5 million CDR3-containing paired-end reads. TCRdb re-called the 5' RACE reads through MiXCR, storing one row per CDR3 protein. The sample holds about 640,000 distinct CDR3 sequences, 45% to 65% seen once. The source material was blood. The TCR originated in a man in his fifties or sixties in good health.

The CDR3 sequence: CASSQSLAGGIGRETQYF. In nucleotides, the CDR3 is TGTGCCAGCAGCCAATCGCTAGCGGGGGGAATCGGAAGAGAGACCCAGTACTTC. The chain combines TRBV3-1 with TRBJ2-5; TRBD2 matches at 11 bases. The CDR3 spans 18 residues. The germline gives CDR1 LGHDT, CDR2 YNNKEL (reference sequence). The V segment lost 2 bases and the J segment 4 bases; nucleotides outside the gene matches: 12.